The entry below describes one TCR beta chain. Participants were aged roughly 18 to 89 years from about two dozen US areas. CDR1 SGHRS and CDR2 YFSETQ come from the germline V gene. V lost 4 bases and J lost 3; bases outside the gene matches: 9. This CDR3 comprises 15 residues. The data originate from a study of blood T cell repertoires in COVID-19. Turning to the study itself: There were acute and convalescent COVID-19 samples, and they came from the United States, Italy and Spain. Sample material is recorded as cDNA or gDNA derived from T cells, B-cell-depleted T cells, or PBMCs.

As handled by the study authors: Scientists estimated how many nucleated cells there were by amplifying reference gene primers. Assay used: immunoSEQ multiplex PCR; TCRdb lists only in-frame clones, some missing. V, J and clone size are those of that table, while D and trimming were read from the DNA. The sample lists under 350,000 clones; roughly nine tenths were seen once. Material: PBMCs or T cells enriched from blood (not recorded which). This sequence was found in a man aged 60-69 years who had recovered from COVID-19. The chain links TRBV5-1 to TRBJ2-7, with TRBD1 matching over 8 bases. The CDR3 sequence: CASSVVPGQDYEQYF. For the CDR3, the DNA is TGCGCCAGCAGCGTCGTTCCGGGACAGGACTACGAGCAGTACTTC.